These 26 T cell receptor beta chains were sequenced from one sample in a study of prognosis after radiotherapy for stage I lung cancer. CDR3 of TCR beta was amplified from genomic DNA via a two-round multiplex PCR. First-round PCR, the initial amplification, used primers specific to each TRBV and TRBJ gene. Each CDR3 protein gets one entry after TCRdb re-called the multiplex PCR reads with MiXCR. The sample yields more than 11,000 distinct CDR3 sequences, 25% to 40% seen once. This specimen was PBMCs, taken before or after stereotactic body radiation therapy (not recorded which). These receptors all stem from a donor of 50 years or more with non-small cell lung cancer.

At least ten counts were recorded for this clonotype. J is TRBJ1-1 and V is TRBV3-1; TRBD1 might be the D (5 bases). The V gene lost 7 bases and the J gene lost 8 bases, with 23 bases spanning the gap. The germline gives CDR1 LGHDT, CDR2 YNNKEL (reference sequence). This CDR3 contains 15 residues. CDR3 in amino acids: CASTPGLVTAQEAFF. In DNA form, the CDR3 reads TGTGCCAGCACCCCAGGGTTGGTTACAGCCCAAGAAGCTTTCTTT.

This clonotype was observed many times. This sequence joins TRBV5-4 and TRBJ2-3; D not certain. Looked up from germline, CDR1 is SGHNT and CDR2 is YYREEE (reference sequence). Between the trimmed V and J ends, which lost 4 bases and 2 bases, there was a span of 17 bases. There are 16 residues in the CDR3. CDR3 sequence (DNA): TGTGCCAGCAGCCTGGTAGGTGGTGGTTTCACAGATACGCAGTATTTT. Amino acid sequence: CASSLVGGGFTDTQYF.

The genes are TRBV19 and TRBJ2-1, with 9 bases lining up with TRBD1. The V gene end was trimmed by 4 bases and the J gene end by 5 bases; junction bases not matched to a gene: 9. The CDR3 loop spans 16 amino acids. Germline lookup yields CDR1 LNHDA and CDR2 SQIVND (reference sequence). The CDR3 DNA sequence: TGTGCCAGTAGTAGCAACGGGGGACAGGGTGACAATGAGCAGTTCTTC. Translated, it gives CASSSNGGQGDNEQFF.

About this clonotype: This likely traces to a read error, being one base from a far larger clone. V gene TRBV10-3 combines with J gene TRBJ2-5; D is possibly TRBD2 (5 bases). This CDR3 has 13 residues. Germline V gene data show CDR1 as ENHRY and CDR2 as SYGVKD. The CDR3 loop is CASSGGLGKTHYF. For the CDR3, the DNA is TGTGCCAGCAGTGGCGGACTCGGGAAGACCCACTACTTC.

This clonotype was found many times. The V and J genes are TRBV5-6 and TRBJ1-3; D is uncertain. Germline V gene lookup returns CDR1 SGHDT and CDR2 YYEEEE. Trimming took off 2 bases at V and 0 bases at J, with 9 bases between the two ends. The CDR3 is 15 amino acids. CDR3 loop: CASSFQALSGNTIYF. For the CDR3, the DNA is TGTGCCAGCAGCTTTCAGGCCCTCTCTGGAAACACCATATATTTT.

As to this clonotype: This clone may be a read error of a much larger clone one base away. The CDR3 bases are TGTGCCAGCAGCTTGCGCCAGGGCCTATATTTT. Its protein product is CASSLRQGLYF. The rearrangement joins TRBV7-9 to TRBJ1-3; a possible D gene is TRBD1 (5 bases). V was cut by 3 bases and J by 14 bases, with 11 bases left in between. CDR1 and CDR2 (germline): SEHNR, FQNEAQ (reference sequence). The CDR3 sequence is 11 residues long. Together with reference TRBV7-9 and TRBJ1-3, the CDR3 gives the full variable domain: DTGVSQNPRHKITKRGQNVTFRCDPISEHNRLYWYRQTLGQGPEFLTYFQNEAQLEKSRLLSDRFSAERPKGSFSTLEIQRTEQGDSAMYLCASSLRQGLYFGEGSWLTVV.

Ten or more counts support this clonotype. The chain combines TRBV14 with TRBJ2-1, with 8 bases matching TRBD1. The CDR3 has 14 amino acids. Unmatched junction bases numbered 6, after V lost 4 bases and J lost 7 bases. CDR1 is SGHDN, CDR2 FVKESK, per germline. The CDR3 DNA sequence: TGTGCCAGCAGCCGGTGGACAGGGCTGAATGAGCAGTTCTTC. Translating gives CASSRWTGLNEQFF.

This clonotype was detected many times. The rearrangement links TRBV2 to TRBJ1-2, with D uncertain. The germline CDR1 and CDR2 sequences are SNHLY and FYNNEI. There are 16 residues in the CDR3. Trimming took off 0 bases at V and 0 bases at J, with 11 bases between the two ends. The CDR3 is CASSEARLRTNYGYTF. CDR3 sequence (DNA): TGTGCCAGCAGTGAAGCAAGACTTCGAACTAACTATGGCTACACCTTC.

This clonotype was observed many times. The rearrangement joins TRBV28 to TRBJ1-1, with D perhaps TRBD1 (5 bases). Germline V lookup: CDR1 MDHEN, CDR2 SYDVKM. The CDR3 has 15 amino acids. The V end lost 1 base, the J end lost 0 bases, and 9 bases lay between the germline ends. CDR3 region: CASSLYGGVNTEAFF. The CDR3 bases are TGTGCCAGCAGTTTATATGGGGGGGTGAACACTGAAGCTTTCTTT.

Concerning this clonotype itself: At one end the junction does not follow the germline gene, possibly because of a read error. This chain joins TRBV6-2 or TRBV6-3 and TRBJ1-3; no reliable D call. The CDR3 loop spans 16 amino acids. Looked up from germline, CDR1 is MNHEY and CDR2 is SVGEGT. CDR3 residues: CASGGSLDSAGNTIYF. The CDR3 DNA is TGTGCCAGCGGCGGTTCGTTGGACTCCGCTGGAAACACAATATATTTT.

This clonotype was seen at least ten times. V gene TRBV3-1 combines with J gene TRBJ2-1; no reliable D call. The CDR3 is 14 amino acids. V was pared by 1 base and J by 7 bases, with 11 bases between. Germline CDR1 LGHDT, CDR2 YNNKEL (reference sequence). CDR3 DNA sequence: TGTGCCAGCAGCCAAGTTAGGACCATAAATGAGCAGTTCTTC. Translated, it gives CASSQVRTINEQFF.

In its sample, this clonotype was seen many times. The rearrangement uses TRBV20-1 and TRBJ2-7, with D maybe TRBD2 (6 bases). The germline gives CDR1 DFQATT, CDR2 SNEGSKA (reference sequence). V was cut by 3 bases and J by 5 bases, with 20 bases left in between. This CDR3 comprises 15 residues. The CDR3 loop is CSAREGTRPTNEQYF. In nucleotides, the CDR3 is TGCAGTGCTAGGGAGGGGACCAGACCCACCAACGAGCAGTACTTC.

This clonotype was picked up many times. The V and J genes are TRBV4-1 and TRBJ2-5; D ambiguous. V gave up 0 bases and J gave up 7 bases, with 9 bases separating them. Germline-derived CDR1 and CDR2 are MGHRA and YSYEKL. The CDR3 runs 13 residues. CDR3 bases: TGCGCCAGCAGCCAAGACGGCTATGGGACCCAGTACTTC. It is translated as CASSQDGYGTQYF.

This clonotype was counted many times. The V call is TRBV6-1, the J call TRBJ1-5, with D perhaps matching TRBD1 (5 bases). The CDR3 is made up of 14 amino acids. The germline V and J ends were trimmed by 7 bases and 2 bases, with 12 bases remaining between them. The germline gives CDR1 MNHNS, CDR2 SASEGT. The CDR3: CASIGGGGNQPQHF. Written as DNA, the CDR3 is TGTGCCAGCATCGGGGGTGGGGGCAATCAGCCCCAGCATTTT.

About this clonotype: Since a far larger clone is one base different, this is likely a read error. The V gene is TRBV9, the J gene TRBJ1-6; D is ambiguous. Trimming shortened V by 5 bases and J by 8 bases, and 14 bases separated the two germline ends. Per the germline V gene, CDR1 is SGDLS and CDR2 is YYNGEE. This CDR3 spans 14 amino acids. CDR3 sequence (DNA): TGTGCCAGCAGGCAAAGAGGCGGGGATTCACCCCTCCACTTT. Protein product: CASRQRGGDSPLHF.

Concerning this clonotype itself: One base separates it from a far larger clone, so it is likely a read error. The chain is built from TRBV6-4 and TRBJ2-7; TRBD2 might be the D (6 bases). The CDR3 extends over 16 amino acids. CDR1 MRHNA and CDR2 SNTAGT come from the germline V gene. Trimming shortened V by 4 bases and J by 4 bases, and 20 bases separated the two germline ends. The CDR3 loop is CASSGALANLLYEQYF. The CDR3 DNA reads as TGTGCCAGCAGTGGCGCGCTAGCGAACTTATTGTACGAGCAGTACTTC.

A note on this clonotype: At one end the junction does not follow the germline gene, possibly because of a read error. The V gene is TRBV25-1, the J gene TRBJ1-1; D is unclear. The CDR3 runs to 13 residues. Germline V gene data show CDR1 as MGHDK and CDR2 as SYGVNS. The chain's CDR3 is CSSSELLNSEAFF. The DNA of the CDR3 is TGTTCCAGCAGTGAGCTCCTGAACAGCGAAGCTTTCTTT. Variable domain in full (rest from reference TRBV25-1 and TRBJ1-1): EADIYQTPRYLVIGTGKKITLECSQTMGHDKMYWYQQDPGMELHLIHYSYGVNSTEKGDLSSESTVSRIRTEHFPLTLESARPSHTSQYLCSSSELLNSEAFFGQGTRLTVV.

As to this clonotype: A much larger clone differs from this one at a single base, so this may be a read error. The V and J genes are TRBV28 and TRBJ1-2; a weak D match, TRBD1 (5 bases). V was clipped by 10 bases and J by 4 bases, with 13 bases between them. The CDR3 is 12 amino acids. Germline lookup yields CDR1 MDHEN and CDR2 SYDVKM. CDR3 nucleotide sequence: TGTGCCACCTGGTACAGGCTCTATGGCTACACCTTC. Its translation: CATWYRLYGYTF.

Judged by abundance, this clonotype is medium-sized. DNA for the CDR3: TGTGCCAGCAGTTACACCCCTCGCGGCACAGATACGCAGTATTTT. Translated, it gives CASSYTPRGTDTQYF. The chain has TRBV6-4 and TRBJ2-3; D not resolved. CDR3 length equals 15 residues. V gave up 5 bases and J gave up 1 base, with 13 bases separating them. Germline V gene sequence: CDR1 MRHNA, CDR2 SNTAGT.

Ten or more counts support this clonotype. The CDR3 DNA reads as TGCGCCAGCAGCCAAGATCGGAACTACGAGCAGTACTTC. Protein: CASSQDRNYEQYF. The chain couples TRBV4-1 to TRBJ2-7; D remains unclear. The CDR3 runs to 13 residues. From germline, CDR1 is MGHRA and CDR2 YSYEKL. V gave up 0 bases and J gave up 3 bases, with 6 bases separating them.

The chain couples TRBV29-1 to TRBJ2-7; TRBD1 aligns across 9 bases. The CDR3 sequence is 12 residues long. CDR1 is SQVTM and CDR2 is ANQGSEA in the germline V gene. The V and J ends lost 7 bases and 2 bases, in that order; junction bases with no gene match: 3. The CDR3 coding sequence is TGCAGCGATGGACAGGGGCCCTACGAGCAGTACTTC. It encodes CSDGQGPYEQYF.

The chain is built from TRBV12-3 or TRBV12-4 and TRBJ1-3, with 9 bases aligning to TRBD1. V dropped 6 bases and J dropped 7; count of bases not matched to a gene: 4. The CDR3 is 13 amino acids. The CDR3 bases are TGTGCCAGCAGCCAACAGGGGGCTAACACCATATATTTT. Protein sequence: CASSQQGANTIYF.

Of note for this clonotype: At one end, the junction sequence differs from germline, possibly due to a read error. This chain's CDR3 is CASSFSGRVTEAFF. CDR3 nucleotides: TGTGCCAGCAGTTTTTCGGGGAGGGTCACTGAAGCCTTCTTT. The genes are TRBV6-9 and TRBJ1-1; no definite D call. CDR1 is MNHGY and CDR2 is SVAAGI in the germline V gene. CDR3 length: 14 amino acids.

This clonotype was seen at least ten times. V usage is TRBV20-1 and J usage is TRBJ2-7; TRBD2 matches at 8 bases. CDR1 DFQATT and CDR2 SNEGSKA come from the germline V gene (reference sequence). V was pared by 6 bases and J by 7 bases, with 8 bases of the junction left unmatched. This CDR3 spans 12 amino acids. The CDR3 reads CSAPAGGLEQYF. The CDR3 nucleotides are TGCAGTGCCCCGGCGGGGGGCTTGGAGCAGTACTTC.

Concerning this clonotype itself: With a much larger clone just one base away, this may be a read error. The V and J genes are TRBV6-1 and TRBJ2-5; TRBD2 aligns across 7 bases. Germline V CDR1 and CDR2: MNHNS, SASEGT. This CDR3 contains 14 residues. J lost 3 bases, V lost 8 bases, and 9 bases had no gene match. CDR3 in amino acids: CASLGLAVEETQYF. CDR3 coding DNA: TGTGCCAGCCTCGGGCTAGCGGTAGAAGAGACCCAGTACTTC.

This clonotype appeared many times. The rearrangement joins TRBV14 to TRBJ1-6; 9 nucleotides match TRBD1. Per the germline V gene, CDR1 is SGHDN and CDR2 is FVKESK. V lost 4 bases to trimming and J lost 10 bases; unmatched junction nucleotides: 8. The CDR3 contains 15 residues. CDR3 bases: TGTGCCAGCAGCCTAGCGGACAGGGGTATCTCACCCCTCCACTTT. Residues: CASSLADRGISPLHF. The full variable domain, rest sourced from reference TRBV14 and TRBJ1-6, is EAGVTQFPSHSVIEKGQTVTLRCDPISGHDNLYWYRRVMGKEIKFLLHFVKESKQDESGMPNNRFLAERTGGTYSTLKVQPAELEDSGVYFCASSLADRGISPLHFGNGTRLTVT.